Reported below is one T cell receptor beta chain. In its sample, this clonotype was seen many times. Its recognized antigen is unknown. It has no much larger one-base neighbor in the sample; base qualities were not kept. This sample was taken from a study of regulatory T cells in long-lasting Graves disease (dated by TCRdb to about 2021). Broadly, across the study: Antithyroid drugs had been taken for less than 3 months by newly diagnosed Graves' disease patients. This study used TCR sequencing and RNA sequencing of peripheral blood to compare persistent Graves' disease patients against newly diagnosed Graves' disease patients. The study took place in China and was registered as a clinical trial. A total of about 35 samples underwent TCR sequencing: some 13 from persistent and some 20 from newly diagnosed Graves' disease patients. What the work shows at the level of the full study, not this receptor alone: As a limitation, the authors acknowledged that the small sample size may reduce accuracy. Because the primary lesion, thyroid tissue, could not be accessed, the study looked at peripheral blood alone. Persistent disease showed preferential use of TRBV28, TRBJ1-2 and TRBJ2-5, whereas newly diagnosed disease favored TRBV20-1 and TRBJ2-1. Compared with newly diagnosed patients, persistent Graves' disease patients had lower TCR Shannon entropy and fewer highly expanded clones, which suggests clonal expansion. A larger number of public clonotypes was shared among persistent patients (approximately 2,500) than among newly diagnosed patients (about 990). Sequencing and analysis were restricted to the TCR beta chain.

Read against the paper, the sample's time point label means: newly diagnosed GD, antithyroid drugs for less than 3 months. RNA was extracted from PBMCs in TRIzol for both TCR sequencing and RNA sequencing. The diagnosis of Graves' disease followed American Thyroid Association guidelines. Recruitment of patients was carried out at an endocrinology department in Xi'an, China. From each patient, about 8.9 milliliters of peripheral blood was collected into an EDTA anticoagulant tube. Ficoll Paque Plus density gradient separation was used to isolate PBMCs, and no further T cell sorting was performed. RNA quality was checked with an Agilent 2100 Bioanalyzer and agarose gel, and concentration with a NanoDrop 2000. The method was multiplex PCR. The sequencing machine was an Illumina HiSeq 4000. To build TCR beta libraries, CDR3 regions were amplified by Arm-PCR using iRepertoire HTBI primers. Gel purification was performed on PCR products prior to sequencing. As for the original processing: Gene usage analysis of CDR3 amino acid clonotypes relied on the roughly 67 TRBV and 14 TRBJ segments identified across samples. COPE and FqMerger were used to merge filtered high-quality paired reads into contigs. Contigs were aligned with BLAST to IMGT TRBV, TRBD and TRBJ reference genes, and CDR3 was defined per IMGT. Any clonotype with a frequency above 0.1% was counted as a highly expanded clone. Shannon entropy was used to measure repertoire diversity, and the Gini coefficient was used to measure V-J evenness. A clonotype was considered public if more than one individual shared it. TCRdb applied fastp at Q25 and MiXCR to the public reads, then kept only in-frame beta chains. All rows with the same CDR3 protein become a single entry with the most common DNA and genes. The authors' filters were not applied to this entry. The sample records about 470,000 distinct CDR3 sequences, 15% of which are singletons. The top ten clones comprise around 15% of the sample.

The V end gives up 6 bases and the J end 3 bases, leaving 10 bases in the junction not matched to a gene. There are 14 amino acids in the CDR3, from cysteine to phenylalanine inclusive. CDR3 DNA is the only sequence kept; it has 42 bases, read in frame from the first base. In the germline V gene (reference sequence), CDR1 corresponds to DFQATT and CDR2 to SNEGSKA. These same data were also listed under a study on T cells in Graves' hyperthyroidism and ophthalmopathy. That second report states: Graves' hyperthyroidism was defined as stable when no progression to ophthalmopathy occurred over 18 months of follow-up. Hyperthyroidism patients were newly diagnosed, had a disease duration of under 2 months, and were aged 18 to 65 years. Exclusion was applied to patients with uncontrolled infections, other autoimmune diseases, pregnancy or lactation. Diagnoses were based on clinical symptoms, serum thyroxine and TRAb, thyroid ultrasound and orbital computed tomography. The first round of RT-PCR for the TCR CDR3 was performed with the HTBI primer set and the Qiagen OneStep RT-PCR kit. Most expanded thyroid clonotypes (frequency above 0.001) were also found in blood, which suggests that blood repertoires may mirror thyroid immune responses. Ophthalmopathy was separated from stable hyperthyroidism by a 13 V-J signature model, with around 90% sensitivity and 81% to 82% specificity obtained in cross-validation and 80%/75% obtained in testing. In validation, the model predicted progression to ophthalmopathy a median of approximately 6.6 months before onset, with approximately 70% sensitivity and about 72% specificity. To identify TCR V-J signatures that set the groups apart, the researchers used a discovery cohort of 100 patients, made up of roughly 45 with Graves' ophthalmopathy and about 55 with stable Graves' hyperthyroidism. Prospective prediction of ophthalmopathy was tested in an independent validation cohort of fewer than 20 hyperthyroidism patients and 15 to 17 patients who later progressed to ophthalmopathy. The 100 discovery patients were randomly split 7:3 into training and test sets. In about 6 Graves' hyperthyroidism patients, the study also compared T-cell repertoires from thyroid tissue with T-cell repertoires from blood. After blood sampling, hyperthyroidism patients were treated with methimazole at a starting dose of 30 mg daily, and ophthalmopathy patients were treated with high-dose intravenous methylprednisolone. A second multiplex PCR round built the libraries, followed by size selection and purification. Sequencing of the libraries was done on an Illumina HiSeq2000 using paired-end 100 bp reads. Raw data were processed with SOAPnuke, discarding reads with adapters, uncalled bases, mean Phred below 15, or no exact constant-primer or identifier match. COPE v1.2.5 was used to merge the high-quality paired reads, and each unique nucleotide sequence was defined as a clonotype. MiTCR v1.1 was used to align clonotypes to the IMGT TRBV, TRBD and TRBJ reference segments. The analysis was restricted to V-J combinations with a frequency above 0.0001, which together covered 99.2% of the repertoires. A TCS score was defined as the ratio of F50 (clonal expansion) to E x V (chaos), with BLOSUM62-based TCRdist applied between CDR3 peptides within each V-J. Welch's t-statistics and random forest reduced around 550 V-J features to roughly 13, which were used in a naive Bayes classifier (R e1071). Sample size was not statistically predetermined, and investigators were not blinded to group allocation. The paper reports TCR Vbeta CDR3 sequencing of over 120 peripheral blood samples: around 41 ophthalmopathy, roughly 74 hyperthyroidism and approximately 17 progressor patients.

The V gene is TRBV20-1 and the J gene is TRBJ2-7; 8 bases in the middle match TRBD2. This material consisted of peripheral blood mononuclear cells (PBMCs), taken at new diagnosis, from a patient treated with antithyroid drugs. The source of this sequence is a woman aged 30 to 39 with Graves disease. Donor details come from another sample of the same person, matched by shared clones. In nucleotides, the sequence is TGCAGTGCCCGGCGGGGGGAGGCTCTCTACGAGCAGTACTTC. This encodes CSARRGEALYEQYF.